These 21 T cell receptor beta chains originate from one sample sequenced in a study of shared clonotypes between healthy human individuals. Using immunoSEQ multiplex PCR, the repertoire was profiled, and TCRdb retains in-frame clones only, with some absent. The repertoire holds approximately 530,000 clones, with about 95% as singletons. Source material: naive CD4+ T cells sorted from blood. Regarding subset: CD45RA+ positively selected. The source is a woman aged 25 to 39 in good health.

The V and J genes are TRBV16 and TRBJ2-1; 8 nucleotides match TRBD2. With 1 base clipped from V and 6 bases from J, the junction kept 8 bases outside the gene matches. The CDR3 runs to 16 residues. In germline, CDR1 is KGHSY, CDR2 FQNENV. CDR3 bases: TGTGCCAGCAGCCAATACAGCGGGAGTGGAAGCAATGAGCAGTTCTTC. Protein sequence: CASSQYSGSGSNEQFF.

The chain joins TRBV5-1 to TRBJ2-3; 7 bases map to TRBD2. Germline values: CDR1 SGHRS, CDR2 YFSETQ. The CDR3 has 15 residues. Losses at the gene ends were 0 bases for V and 0 bases for J; bases not matched to a gene: 1. CDR3 sequence (DNA): TGCGCCAGCAGCTTGGGGACTAGGAGCACAGATACGCAGTATTTT. Amino acid sequence: CASSLGTRSTDTQYF.

J is TRBJ1-4 and V is TRBV11-2, with D maybe TRBD1 (6 bases). Between the trimmed V and J ends, which lost 5 bases and 7 bases, there was a span of 17 bases. CDR3 size: 15 residues. The germline V gene has CDR1 SGHAT and CDR2 FQNNGV. This CDR3 is CASSTTDRTREKLFF. CDR3 coding DNA: TGTGCCAGCAGCACAACCGACAGGACTCGTGAAAAACTGTTTTTT.

The rearrangement links TRBV19 to TRBJ2-3; D is uncertain. Trimming stripped 1 base from V and 4 bases from J, with 6 bases between. Germline CDR1 and CDR2: LNHDA and SQIVND (reference sequence). The CDR3 is made up of 13 amino acids. CDR3 amino acids: CASSIGAPDTQYF. CDR3 in DNA: TGTGCCAGTAGTATAGGCGCCCCAGATACGCAGTATTTT.

J is TRBJ2-3 and V is TRBV4-2; 9 nucleotides agree with TRBD2. The CDR3 consists of 15 residues. J gave up 5 bases and V 0 bases, and 3 bases lay outside the gene matches. Germline-derived CDR1 and CDR2 are LGHNA and YNFKEQ. This CDR3 reads CASSQEVSGRDTQYF. The CDR3 nucleotides read TGTGCCAGCAGCCAAGAGGTTAGCGGGAGAGATACGCAGTATTTT.

Remarks on this clone: Within the sample, other DNA sequences also encode this same CDR3. V is TRBV5-1 and J is TRBJ1-1, with D unclear. CDR1 SGHRS and CDR2 YFSETQ come from the germline V gene. The CDR3 runs to 14 residues. V gave up 0 bases and J gave up 1 base, with 7 bases separating them. The CDR3 nucleotides are TGCGCCAGCAGCTTGGGACACGAGAACACTGAAGCTTTCTTT. Its translation: CASSLGHENTEAFF. The full variable domain, with the rest looked up from reference TRBV5-1 and TRBJ1-1, is KAGVTQTPRYLIKTRGQQVTLSCSPISGHRSVSWYQQTPGQGLQFLFEYFSETQRNKGNFPGRFSGRQFSNSRSEMNVSTLELGDSALYLCASSLGHENTEAFFGQGTRLTVV.

Regarding this clone: The sample contains more than one DNA sequence encoding this CDR3. The V gene is TRBV18, the J gene TRBJ2-7; D may be TRBD1 (6 bases). CDR3 length: 13 residues. Germline V lookup: CDR1 KGHSH, CDR2 LQKENI. Trimming removed 2 bases from V and 1 base from J, with 6 bases in between. CDR3 nucleotide sequence: TGTGCCAGCTCACCAGGACAGTCCTACGAGCAGTACTTC. The encoded protein is CASSPGQSYEQYF.

The chain joins TRBV18 to TRBJ1-2; the D gene is possibly TRBD1 (6 bases). The CDR3 is made up of 14 amino acids. Deletions cut 6 bases from V and 7 bases from J, with 18 bases between. Germline values: CDR1 KGHSH, CDR2 LQKENI. CDR3 loop: CASSAPTEGGGYTF. The CDR3 region has the DNA TGTGCCAGCTCGGCTCCGACAGAGGGGGGTGGCTACACCTTC.

The chain recombines TRBV6-1 with TRBJ2-7; 14 nucleotides agree with TRBD2. The germline CDR1 and CDR2 sequences are MNHNS and SASEGT. The CDR3 has 15 amino acids. V gave up 6 bases and J gave up 3 bases; unmatched junction bases: 4. The CDR3 loop is CASRTGTSGSYEQYF. CDR3 coding DNA: TGTGCCAGCAGAACCGGGACTAGCGGGAGCTACGAGCAGTACTTC.

This clone was observed a single time. This chain uses TRBV5-6 with TRBJ1-2; D ambiguous. The CDR3 sequence is 16 residues long. Germline V gives CDR1 SGHDT, CDR2 YYEEEE. V lost 2 bases, J lost 1 base, and 15 bases lay in between. The CDR3 here is CASSFLPAELNYGYTF. CDR3 sequence (DNA): TGTGCCAGCAGCTTCTTGCCCGCAGAACTTAACTATGGCTACACCTTC.

The gene calls are TRBV27 and TRBJ1-2, with D unclear. The CDR3 has 15 residues. Trimming shortened V by 2 bases and J by 7 bases, and 17 bases separated the two germline ends. Germline V lookup: CDR1 MNHEY, CDR2 SMNVEV (reference sequence). The CDR3, as DNA: TGTGCCAGCAGTTTACACTCCCCCGGAACCTCTGGCTACACCTTC. Residues: CASSLHSPGTSGYTF.

This chain joins TRBV5-6 and TRBJ2-6, with no clear D. CDR1 and CDR2 (germline): SGHDT, YYEEEE. This CDR3 has 15 amino acids. Trimming removed 4 bases from V and 2 bases from J, with 10 bases in between. This CDR3 reads CASSPGPPGANVLTF. CDR3 coding DNA: TGTGCCAGCAGCCCCGGACCCCCTGGGGCCAACGTCCTGACTTTC.

This chain connects TRBV4-1 to TRBJ2-1; possible D gene TRBD1, 5 bases. This CDR3 is 18 amino acids long. V lost 1 base, J lost 4 bases, and 20 bases lay in between. Per the germline V gene, CDR1 is MGHRA and CDR2 is YSYEKL. The CDR3 sequence is CASSQVRRQGINYNEQFF. Here the CDR3 DNA reads TGCGCCAGCAGCCAAGTAAGGCGCCAGGGAATTAATTACAATGAGCAGTTCTTC.

The genes are TRBV10-2 and TRBJ1-1; D might be TRBD1 (6 bases). CDR1 WSHSY and CDR2 SAAADI come from the germline V gene. This CDR3 contains 12 residues. V was pared by 6 bases and J by 5 bases, with 10 bases between. CDR3 amino acids: CASRARGTEAFF. The DNA for the CDR3 is TGCGCCAGCAGAGCTAGGGGGACTGAAGCTTTCTTT.

The chain recombines TRBV7-9 with TRBJ1-4, with 7 bases identical to TRBD1. The CDR3 is 14 amino acids. After removal of 8 bases from V and 5 bases from J, the junction contained 8 bases not matched to a gene. Germline V gene sequence: CDR1 SEHNR, CDR2 FQNEAQ (reference sequence). CDR3 sequence (DNA): TGTGCCAGCTCCCTGGGGACAGAGAATGAAAAACTGTTTTTT. Encoded protein: CASSLGTENEKLFF.

The chain's CDR3 is CSVAGGAAEAFF. In nucleotides, the CDR3 is TGCAGCGTTGCTGGGGGGGCGGCTGAAGCTTTCTTT. This chain connects TRBV29-1 to TRBJ1-1, with D possibly matching TRBD1 (6 bases). Per the germline V gene, CDR1 is SQVTM and CDR2 is ANQGSEA. Trimming cost V 4 bases and J 6 bases, with 12 bases left between them. CDR3 length equals 12 residues.

The rearrangement joins TRBV21-1 to TRBJ1-1; the table's D gene call, TRBD1, was not cross checked with the DNA. TRBV21-1 is an annotated pseudogene. The CDR3 runs 16 residues. DNA for the CDR3: TGTGCCAGCAGCAAGAGACTGGGACAGGGAAGCACTGAAGCTTTCTTT. It encodes CASSKRLGQGSTEAFF.

The CDR3 spells CASSLIPTFSYNEQFF. The CDR3 region has the DNA TGTGCCAGCAGCTTAATTCCGACCTTCTCCTACAATGAGCAGTTCTTC. The V gene is TRBV11-3, the J gene TRBJ2-1; D uncertain. This CDR3 is built from 16 residues. The V gene lost 2 bases and the J gene lost 0 bases, with 11 bases spanning the gap. Germline values: CDR1 SGHNT, CDR2 YENEEA.

CDR3 residues: CASSRDKLNYGYTF. The CDR3 DNA reads TGTGCCAGCAGCCGGGACAAACTAAACTATGGCTACACCTTC. This sequence joins TRBV5-4 and TRBJ1-2, with D maybe TRBD1 (6 bases). This CDR3 contains 14 residues. V shed 4 bases and J shed 2 bases, with 12 bases lying between them. CDR1 and CDR2 (germline): SGHNT, YYREEE (reference sequence).

The rearrangement links TRBV27 to TRBJ2-7; 9 bases match TRBD2. Germline CDR1 is MNHEY and CDR2 is SMNVEV (reference sequence). V was clipped by 3 bases and J by 4 bases; unmatched bases: 7. This CDR3 has 15 amino acids. In DNA form, the CDR3 reads TGTGCCAGCAGTTTCTCGGGGACTAGCAATTACGAGCAGTACTTC. Residues: CASSFSGTSNYEQYF.

This clone was observed a handful of times. This chain uses TRBV5-1 with TRBJ1-2, with D unclear. Germline V gene data show CDR1 as SGHRS and CDR2 as YFSETQ. This CDR3 spans 14 amino acids. V shed 0 bases and J shed 3 bases, with 9 bases lying between them. The CDR3 DNA reads TGCGCCAGCAGCTTGGGACCGGCAGACTATGGCTACACCTTC. Encoded protein: CASSLGPADYGYTF.